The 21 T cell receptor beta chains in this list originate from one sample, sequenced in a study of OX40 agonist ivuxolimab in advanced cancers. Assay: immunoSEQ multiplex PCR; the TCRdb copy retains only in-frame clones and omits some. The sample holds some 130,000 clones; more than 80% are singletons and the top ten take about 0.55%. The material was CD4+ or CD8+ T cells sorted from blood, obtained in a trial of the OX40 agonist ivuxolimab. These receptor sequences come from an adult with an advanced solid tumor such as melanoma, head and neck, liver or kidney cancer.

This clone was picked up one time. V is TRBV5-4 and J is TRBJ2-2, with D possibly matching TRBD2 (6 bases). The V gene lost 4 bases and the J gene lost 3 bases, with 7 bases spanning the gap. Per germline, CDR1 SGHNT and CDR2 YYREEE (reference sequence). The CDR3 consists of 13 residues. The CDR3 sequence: CASSAGYTGELFF. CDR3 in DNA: TGTGCCAGCAGCGCGGGGTACACCGGGGAGCTGTTTTTT.

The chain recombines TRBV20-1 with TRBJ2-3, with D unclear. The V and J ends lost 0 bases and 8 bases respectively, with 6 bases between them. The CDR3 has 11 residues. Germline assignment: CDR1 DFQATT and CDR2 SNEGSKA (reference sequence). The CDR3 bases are TGCAGTGCTAGAGATCGGGTTACGCAGTATTTT. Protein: CSARDRVTQYF.

The CDR3 region has the DNA TGTGCCAGCGGGCCCCAAGTTTTGAGCTCCTACGAGCAGTACTTC. It encodes CASGPQVLSSYEQYF. The chain has TRBV6-6 and TRBJ2-5; D unresolved. The tail of the sequence fits TRBJ2-7 better, so the J call may be wrong. Germline loops: CDR1 MNHNY, CDR2 SVGAGI (reference sequence). The CDR3 has 15 amino acids.

DNA for the CDR3: TGTGCCAGCAGACGGGACAGGGGGGCCTACAATGAGCAGTTCTTC. It yields the protein CASRRDRGAYNEQFF. V and J are TRBV7-9 and TRBJ2-1; 11 bases fit TRBD1. V trimming: 6 bases; J trimming: 2 bases; junction bases outside the gene matches: 3. Germline V gives CDR1 SEHNR, CDR2 FQNEAQ (reference sequence). The CDR3 extends over 15 amino acids. Variable domain in full (rest from reference TRBV7-9 and TRBJ2-1): DTGVSQNPRHKITKRGQNVTFRCDPISEHNRLYWYRQTLGQGPEFLTYFQNEAQLEKSRLLSDRFSAERPKGSFSTLEIQRTEQGDSAMYLCASRRDRGAYNEQFFGPGTRLTVL.

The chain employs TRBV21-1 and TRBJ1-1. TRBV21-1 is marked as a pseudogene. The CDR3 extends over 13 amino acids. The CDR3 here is CASSKIGWTEAFF. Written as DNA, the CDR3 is TGTGCCAGCAGCAAAATTGGGTGGACTGAAGCTTTCTTT.

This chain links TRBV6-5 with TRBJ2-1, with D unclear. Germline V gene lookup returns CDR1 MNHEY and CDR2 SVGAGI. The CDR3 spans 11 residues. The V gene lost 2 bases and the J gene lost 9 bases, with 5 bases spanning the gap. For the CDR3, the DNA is TGTGCCAGCAGTTACAGAGGTGAGCAGTTCTTC. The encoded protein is CASSYRGEQFF.

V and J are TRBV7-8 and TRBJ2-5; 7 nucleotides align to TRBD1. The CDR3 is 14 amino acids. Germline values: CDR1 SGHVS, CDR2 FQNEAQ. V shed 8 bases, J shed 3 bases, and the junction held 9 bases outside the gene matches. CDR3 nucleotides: TGTGCCAGCGGTCGTGGGACAGCAAAAGAGACCCAGTACTTC. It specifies CASGRGTAKETQYF.

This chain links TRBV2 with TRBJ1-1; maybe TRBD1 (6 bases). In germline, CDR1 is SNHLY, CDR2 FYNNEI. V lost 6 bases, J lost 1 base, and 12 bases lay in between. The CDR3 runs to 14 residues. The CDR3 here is CASRVLQGNTEAFF. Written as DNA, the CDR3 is TGTGCCAGCAGAGTTTTACAGGGGAACACTGAAGCTTTCTTT.

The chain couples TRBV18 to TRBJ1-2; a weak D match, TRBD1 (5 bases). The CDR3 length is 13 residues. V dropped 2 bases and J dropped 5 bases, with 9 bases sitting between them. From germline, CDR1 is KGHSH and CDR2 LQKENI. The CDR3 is CASSPGREYGYTF. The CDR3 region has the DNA TGTGCCAGCTCACCAGGCAGGGAATATGGCTACACCTTC.

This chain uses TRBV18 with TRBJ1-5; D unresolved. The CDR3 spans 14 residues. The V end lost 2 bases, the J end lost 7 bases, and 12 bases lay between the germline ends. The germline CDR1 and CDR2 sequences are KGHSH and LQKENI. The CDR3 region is CASSPSQGRQPQHF. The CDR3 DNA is TGTGCCAGCTCACCATCGCAAGGTAGACAGCCCCAGCATTTT.

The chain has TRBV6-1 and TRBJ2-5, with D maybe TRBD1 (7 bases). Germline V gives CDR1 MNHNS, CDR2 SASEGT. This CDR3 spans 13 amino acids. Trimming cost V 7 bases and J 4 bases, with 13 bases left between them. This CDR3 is CASNRQGGETQYF. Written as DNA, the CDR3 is TGTGCCAGCAATCGACAGGGAGGAGAGACCCAGTACTTC.

In DNA, the CDR3 is TGTGCCTGGGGGACAGGGGCAAACTATGGCTACACCTTC. This translates into CAWGTGANYGYTF. The chain couples TRBV30 to TRBJ1-2; TRBD1 aligns across 10 bases. Per germline, CDR1 GTSNPN and CDR2 SVGIG (reference sequence). CDR3 length equals 13 residues. The ends lost 5 bases at V and 2 bases at J; junction bases unmatched: 2.

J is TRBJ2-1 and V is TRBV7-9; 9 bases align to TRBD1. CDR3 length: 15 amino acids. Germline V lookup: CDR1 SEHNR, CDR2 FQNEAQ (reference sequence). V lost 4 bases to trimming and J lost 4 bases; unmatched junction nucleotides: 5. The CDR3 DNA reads TGTGCCAGCAGCTCAGGACAGGGGCAATACAATGAGCAGTTCTTC. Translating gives CASSSGQGQYNEQFF.

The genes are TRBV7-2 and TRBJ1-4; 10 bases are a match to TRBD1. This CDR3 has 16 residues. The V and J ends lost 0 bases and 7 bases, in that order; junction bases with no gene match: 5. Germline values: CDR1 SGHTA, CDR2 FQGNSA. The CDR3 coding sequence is TGTGCCAGCAGCTTAGCCCAGACAGGGGGCGTTGAAAAACTGTTTTTT. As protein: CASSLAQTGGVEKLFF.

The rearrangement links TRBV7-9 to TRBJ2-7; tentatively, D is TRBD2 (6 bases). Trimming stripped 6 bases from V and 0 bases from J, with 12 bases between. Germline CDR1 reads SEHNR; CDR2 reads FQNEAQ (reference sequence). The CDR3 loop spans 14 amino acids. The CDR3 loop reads CASRGGASSYEQYF. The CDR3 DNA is TGTGCCAGCAGAGGCGGGGCCAGCTCCTACGAGCAGTACTTC.

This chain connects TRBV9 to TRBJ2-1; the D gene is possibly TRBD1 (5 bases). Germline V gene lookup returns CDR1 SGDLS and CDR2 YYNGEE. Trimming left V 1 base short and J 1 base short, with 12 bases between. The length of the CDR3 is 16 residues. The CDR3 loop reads CASSVTGEDSYNEQFF. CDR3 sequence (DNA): TGTGCCAGCAGCGTAACAGGAGAAGATTCCTACAATGAGCAGTTCTTC.

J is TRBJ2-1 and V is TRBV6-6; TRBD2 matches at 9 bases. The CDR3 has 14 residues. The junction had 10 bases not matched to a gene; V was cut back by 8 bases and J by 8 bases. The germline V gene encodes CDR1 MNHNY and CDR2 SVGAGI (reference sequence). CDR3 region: CASLPAGGADEQFF. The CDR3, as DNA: TGTGCCAGCTTACCTGCGGGGGGGGCTGATGAGCAGTTCTTC.

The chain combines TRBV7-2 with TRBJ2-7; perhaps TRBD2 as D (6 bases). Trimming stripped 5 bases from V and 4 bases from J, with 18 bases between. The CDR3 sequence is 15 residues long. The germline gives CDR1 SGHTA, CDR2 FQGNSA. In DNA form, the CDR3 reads TGTGCCAGCAGCGTCCATGACGGACGGGAGTACGAGCAGTACTTC. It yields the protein CASSVHDGREYEQYF.

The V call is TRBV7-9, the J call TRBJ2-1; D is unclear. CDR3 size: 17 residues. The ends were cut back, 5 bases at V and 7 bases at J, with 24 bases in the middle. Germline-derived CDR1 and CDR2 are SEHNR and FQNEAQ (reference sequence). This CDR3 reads CASSGPRRFLLRNEQFF. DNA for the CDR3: TGTGCCAGCAGCGGTCCCCGACGGTTCCTCTTGAGGAATGAGCAGTTCTTC.

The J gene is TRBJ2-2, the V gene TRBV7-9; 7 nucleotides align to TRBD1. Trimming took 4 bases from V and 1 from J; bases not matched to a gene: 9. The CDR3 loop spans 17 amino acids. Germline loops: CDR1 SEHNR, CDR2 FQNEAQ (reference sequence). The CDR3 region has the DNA TGTGCCAGCAGCTCCTCGACAGGGTCTGGGAACACCGGGGAGCTGTTTTTT. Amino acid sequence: CASSSSTGSGNTGELFF.

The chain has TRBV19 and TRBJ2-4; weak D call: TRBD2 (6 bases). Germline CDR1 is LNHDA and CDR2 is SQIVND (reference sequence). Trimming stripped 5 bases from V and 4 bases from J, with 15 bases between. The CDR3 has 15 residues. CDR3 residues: CASSVGGSPKNIQYF. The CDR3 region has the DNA TGTGCCAGTAGTGTCGGGGGATCGCCAAAAAACATTCAGTACTTC.